Below are 29 T cell receptor beta chains sequenced from a single sample in a study of T cell changes during pregnancy in multiple sclerosis. Clones were sequenced by immunoSEQ multiplex PCR, and TCRdb holds only the in-frame ones, with some missing. The sample yields 37,000 or so clones, about 94% seen once. The sequences come from peripheral blood, collected in the third trimester of pregnancy. Receptors were obtained from a female donor with multiple sclerosis, enrolled in a pregnancy study.

V is TRBV7-9 and J is TRBJ2-7; the match to TRBD1 covers 8 bases. Trimming took 5 bases from V and 1 from J; bases not matched to a gene: 10. Germline V gene sequence: CDR1 SEHNR, CDR2 FQNEAQ (reference sequence). The CDR3 consists of 16 residues. The CDR3 is CASSQLGQGQSYEQYF. The DNA for the CDR3 is TGTGCCAGCAGCCAGTTAGGACAGGGCCAATCCTACGAGCAGTACTTC.

The genes are TRBV5-1 and TRBJ1-2; 9 bases match TRBD1. Trimming removed 4 bases from V and 4 bases from J; junction bases left unmatched: 2. Germline V CDR1 and CDR2: SGHRS, YFSETQ. CDR3 length equals 13 residues. The CDR3 is CASSKGQGYGYTF. CDR3 nucleotide sequence: TGCGCCAGCAGCAAGGGACAGGGCTATGGCTACACCTTC.

V and J are TRBV7-6 and TRBJ2-2, with D possibly TRBD2 on 7 matching bases. Germline V CDR1 and CDR2: SGHVS, FNYEAQ. Trimming took 8 bases from V and 6 from J, leaving 19 bases between them. This CDR3 comprises 15 residues. CDR3 region: CASGIVGGVPGELFF. CDR3 bases: TGTGCCAGCGGGATAGTAGGGGGGGTCCCCGGGGAGCTGTTTTTT.

This rearrangement joins TRBV5-1 to TRBJ2-1; TRBD1 matches 9 bases. The CDR3 is 14 amino acids. The germline V gene has CDR1 SGHRS and CDR2 YFSETQ. Trimming removed 7 bases from V and 2 bases from J; junction bases left unmatched: 4. As DNA, the CDR3 is TGCGCCAGCGGGACAGGGCCCCCCTACAATGAGCAGTTCTTC. Translated, it gives CASGTGPPYNEQFF.

DNA for the CDR3: TGCAGCGTTCAGGATATTGTCAGGGGGGACACCGGGGAGCTGTTTTTT. Amino acids: CSVQDIVRGDTGELFF. This chain uses TRBV29-1 with TRBJ2-2, with D possibly matching TRBD1 (7 bases). This CDR3 spans 16 amino acids. From germline, CDR1 is SQVTM and CDR2 ANQGSEA. V was cut by 5 bases and J by 3 bases, with 19 bases left in between.

V gene TRBV11-2 combines with J gene TRBJ1-1; D is possibly TRBD1 (5 bases). Germline V CDR1 and CDR2: SGHAT, FQNNGV. Trimming removed 5 bases from V and 1 base from J, with 11 bases in between. This CDR3 comprises 14 residues. The DNA of the CDR3 is TGTGCCAGCAGCGTAAGTACAGGGAACACTGAAGCTTTCTTT. Amino acid sequence: CASSVSTGNTEAFF.

The chain is built from TRBV7-8 and TRBJ2-3; 8 positions agree with TRBD1. Germline V gene lookup returns CDR1 SGHVS and CDR2 FQNEAQ. The V and J ends lost 5 bases and 1 base, in that order; junction bases with no gene match: 8. This CDR3 is built from 16 residues. The CDR3 DNA follows: TGTGCCAGCAGCCTAGGGACAGGTCATGGCACAGATACGCAGTATTTT. It encodes CASSLGTGHGTDTQYF. Variable domain in full (rest from reference TRBV7-8 and TRBJ2-3): GAGVSQSPRYKVAKRGQDVALRCDPISGHVSLFWYQQALGQGPEFLTYFQNEAQLDKSGLPSDRFFAERPEGSVSTLKIQRTQQEDSAVYLCASSLGTGHGTDTQYFGPGTRLTVL.

This sequence joins TRBV5-5 and TRBJ2-7; D remains unclear. CDR1 SGHKS and CDR2 YYEKEE come from the germline V gene (reference sequence). The CDR3 runs to 15 residues. Trimming left V 0 bases short and J 2 bases short, with 12 bases between. The CDR3: CASSLDDTYPYEQYF. Here the CDR3 DNA reads TGTGCCAGCAGCTTGGACGATACTTACCCCTACGAGCAGTACTTC.

The V and J genes are TRBV19 and TRBJ1-5, with 9 bases lining up with TRBD1. The CDR3 has 16 amino acids. The germline gives CDR1 LNHDA, CDR2 SQIVND (reference sequence). Trimming cost V 6 bases and J 5 bases; bases outside gene matches: 11. The CDR3 loop reads CASRRVDRGGDQPQHF. DNA for the CDR3: TGTGCCAGTAGGCGGGTGGACAGGGGAGGGGATCAGCCCCAGCATTTT.

The J gene is TRBJ2-2, the V gene TRBV6-4, with 8 bases that match TRBD2. V lost 2 bases and J lost 5; bases outside the gene matches: 1. This CDR3 comprises 14 residues. CDR1 is MRHNA, CDR2 SNTAGT, per germline. The CDR3 region has the DNA TGTGCCAGCAGTGACCCGGGGGGGACCGGGGAGCTGTTTTTT. Translating gives CASSDPGGTGELFF.

The chain employs TRBV7-3 and TRBJ2-2; tentative D call: TRBD2 (5 bases). V was shortened by 5 bases and J by 1 base, with 8 bases between the two germline ends. Germline lookup yields CDR1 SGHTA and CDR2 FQGTGA. The CDR3 spans 14 residues. The CDR3 protein is CASSPDWNTGELFF. The CDR3 DNA reads as TGTGCCAGCAGCCCGGACTGGAACACCGGGGAGCTGTTTTTT.

The chain has TRBV9 and TRBJ1-2; the match to TRBD1 covers 7 bases. J lost 4 bases, V lost 0 bases, and 9 bases had no gene match. This CDR3 is 16 amino acids long. Germline loops: CDR1 SGDLS, CDR2 YYNGEE. The chain's CDR3 is CASSVEGATLGYGYTF. In nucleotides, the CDR3 is TGTGCCAGCAGCGTAGAGGGGGCGACCCTCGGCTATGGCTACACCTTC.

The J gene is TRBJ2-1, the V gene TRBV4-3; 10 nucleotides align to TRBD1. Germline CDR1 is LGHNA and CDR2 is YSLEER. This CDR3 spans 16 amino acids. After removal of 0 bases from V and 8 bases from J, the junction contained 7 bases not matched to a gene. Here the CDR3 DNA reads TGCGCCAGCAGCCAAGAGGGGACAGGGGTTTTGGATGAGCAGTTCTTC. It specifies CASSQEGTGVLDEQFF.

This rearrangement joins TRBV5-1 to TRBJ2-7; tentative D call: TRBD2 (7 bases). Germline V lookup: CDR1 SGHRS, CDR2 YFSETQ. With 3 bases removed from V and 0 bases from J, the gap between germline ends came to 16 bases. The CDR3 is 16 amino acids. The CDR3 DNA follows: TGCGCCAGCAGCTCGGGGGGCGGATTTAGCTCCTACGAGCAGTACTTC. Its protein product is CASSSGGGFSSYEQYF. The variable domain in full, completed from reference TRBV5-1 and TRBJ2-7, reads KAGVTQTPRYLIKTRGQQVTLSCSPISGHRSVSWYQQTPGQGLQFLFEYFSETQRNKGNFPGRFSGRQFSNSRSEMNVSTLELGDSALYLCASSSGGGFSSYEQYFGPGTRLTVT.

The gene calls are TRBV7-9 and TRBJ2-7; D is undetermined. Germline values: CDR1 SEHNR, CDR2 FQNEAQ (reference sequence). Trimming cost V 4 bases and J 1 base, with 5 bases left between them. This CDR3 comprises 12 residues. CDR3 sequence: CASSSLSYEQYF. The CDR3 DNA follows: TGTGCCAGCAGCTCTTTATCCTACGAGCAGTACTTC.

The chain's CDR3 is CASSPSYNTEAFF. CDR3 bases: TGTGCCAGCAGCCCCAGTTATAACACTGAAGCTTTCTTT. The rearrangement uses TRBV14 and TRBJ1-1, with D hard to call. This CDR3 spans 13 amino acids. Trimming removed 4 bases from V and 2 bases from J, with 8 bases in between. Germline V lookup: CDR1 SGHDN, CDR2 FVKESK.

This chain joins TRBV27 and TRBJ2-1, with 10 nucleotides matching TRBD1. Germline CDR1 MNHEY, CDR2 SMNVEV (reference sequence). V trimming: 6 bases; J trimming: 6 bases; junction bases outside the gene matches: 11. This CDR3 is 16 amino acids long. The CDR3 loop reads CASRSRRDRGGNEQFF. The CDR3, as DNA: TGTGCCAGCAGGAGTCGCCGGGACAGGGGTGGCAATGAGCAGTTCTTC.

J is TRBJ2-2 and V is TRBV9; TRBD2 matches at 9 bases. With V trimmed by 3 bases and J by 7 bases, 7 bases remained unmatched. Germline CDR1 and CDR2: SGDLS and YYNGEE. This CDR3 has 15 residues. The chain's CDR3 is CASSEAGGPGGELFF. In DNA form, the CDR3 reads TGTGCCAGCAGCGAGGCGGGAGGGCCTGGCGGGGAGCTGTTTTTT.

This clone occurred once. V is TRBV7-9 and J is TRBJ2-1, with TRBD2 matching over 13 bases. Germline loops: CDR1 SEHNR, CDR2 FQNEAQ (reference sequence). V lost 5 bases, J lost 0 bases, and 10 bases stayed unmatched. The CDR3 has 19 amino acids. This CDR3 reads CASSHRGTSGKSSYNEQFF. CDR3 DNA: TGTGCCAGCAGCCATCGAGGGACTAGCGGGAAGAGCTCCTACAATGAGCAGTTCTTC. Full variable domain (outside the CDR3, taken from reference TRBV7-9 and TRBJ2-1): DTGVSQNPRHKITKRGQNVTFRCDPISEHNRLYWYRQTLGQGPEFLTYFQNEAQLEKSRLLSDRFSAERPKGSFSTLEIQRTEQGDSAMYLCASSHRGTSGKSSYNEQFFGPGTRLTVL.

The chain couples TRBV6-1 to TRBJ1-5; D might be TRBD1 (6 bases). The CDR3 contains 13 residues. Trimming pared 4 bases from V and 7 bases from J, leaving 11 bases between. CDR1 MNHNS and CDR2 SASEGT come from the germline V gene. CDR3 in DNA: TGTGCCAGCAGTGTACAGGGCTTGCAGCCCCAGCATTTT. This translates into CASSVQGLQPQHF.

The J gene is TRBJ2-6, the V gene TRBV5-6, with a weak D call TRBD1 (5 bases). V lost 4 bases, J lost 2 bases, and 10 bases lay in between. The germline V gene has CDR1 SGHDT and CDR2 YYEEEE. This CDR3 is built from 15 residues. The CDR3 region has the DNA TGTGCCAGCAGCATGACAGTCGCTGGGGCCAACGTCCTGACTTTC. Translated: CASSMTVAGANVLTF.

The chain has TRBV7-9 and TRBJ1-6; D is uncertain. Germline assignment: CDR1 SEHNR and CDR2 FQNEAQ (reference sequence). CDR3 length: 16 amino acids. The V end lost 2 bases, the J end lost 4 bases, and 12 bases lay between the germline ends. The CDR3 DNA reads TGTGCCAGCAGCTTATTCGGCAGCGGGTATAATTCACCCCTCCACTTT. This translates into CASSLFGSGYNSPLHF.

This chain connects TRBV19 to TRBJ1-1; D may be TRBD1 (6 bases). V lost 1 base and J 8 bases, leaving 14 bases between the germline ends. The CDR3 runs 14 residues. Germline V gene data show CDR1 as LNHDA and CDR2 as SQIVND (reference sequence). CDR3 in DNA: TGTGCCAGTAGTATAGGGCTACAGGGCGCCGAAGCTTTCTTT. Its protein product is CASSIGLQGAEAFF.

The rearrangement links TRBV5-1 to TRBJ1-6; 8 bases fit TRBD1. Per germline, CDR1 SGHRS and CDR2 YFSETQ. This CDR3 spans 16 amino acids. V was clipped by 1 base and J by 6 bases; unmatched bases: 6. CDR3 DNA sequence: TGCGCCAGCAGCTTGATGACAGGGGCCGCTAATTCACCCCTCCACTTT. Protein sequence: CASSLMTGAANSPLHF.

The chain combines TRBV25-1 with TRBJ2-7; D unresolved. Germline lookup yields CDR1 MGHDK and CDR2 SYGVNS. The CDR3 loop spans 14 amino acids. Trimming took 1 base from V and 4 from J, leaving 11 bases between them. In DNA, the CDR3 is TGTGCCAGCAGTGAATTGGCAGGCGAATACGAGCAGTACTTC. Its translation: CASSELAGEYEQYF.

This chain connects TRBV11-2 to TRBJ2-2; D remains unclear. Per the germline V gene, CDR1 is SGHAT and CDR2 is FQNNGV. CDR3 length: 17 residues. V gave up 2 bases and J gave up 0 bases, with 13 bases separating them. CDR3 nucleotide sequence: TGTGCCAGCAGCTTATTTCAGGCTCCAACGAACACCGGGGAGCTGTTTTTT. As protein: CASSLFQAPTNTGELFF.

This chain joins TRBV18 and TRBJ1-4; 12 bases are a match to TRBD1. This CDR3 contains 18 residues. The V segment lost 6 bases and the J segment 7 bases; nucleotides outside the gene matches: 15. In germline, CDR1 is KGHSH, CDR2 LQKENI. The CDR3: CASSISGQGAGRSEKLFF. The DNA of the CDR3 is TGTGCCAGCTCCATCTCGGGACAGGGGGCTGGCCGGAGTGAAAAACTGTTTTTT.

This chain uses TRBV7-3 with TRBJ2-7; TRBD2 aligns across 8 bases. TRBJ2-5 matches the DNA end more closely, so the J call is doubtful. Germline CDR1 reads SGHTA; CDR2 reads FQGTGA. The CDR3 spans 14 residues. In nucleotides, the CDR3 is TGTGCCAGCAGCTTAGGTGGCGGGAGGGAGACCCAGTACTTC. Amino acids: CASSLGGGRETQYF.

The V and J genes are TRBV19 and TRBJ1-1, with D tentatively TRBD1 (5 bases). The germline gives CDR1 LNHDA, CDR2 SQIVND (reference sequence). V was shortened by 1 base and J by 0 bases, with 15 bases between the two germline ends. The CDR3 sequence is 17 residues long. Written as DNA, the CDR3 is TGTGCCAGTAGTATAGCTGGGCAGGACAACATGAACACTGAAGCTTTCTTT. Encoded protein: CASSIAGQDNMNTEAFF.